The T cell receptor (beta chain) under discussion was sequenced for a study of beta chain features in type 1 diabetes. Study-wide results and limits: The study found moderately but significantly shorter TCRB CDR3s in all four CD4+ subsets of Type 1 diabetes patients.

Notes on this clone: Antigen unknown.

Every isolated RNA sample was fully reverse transcribed, so sequencing captured expressed TCRB transcripts. Roughly 3.4 million reads per sample on average were obtained from naive, central memory and regulatory T cell samples. Profiled with immunoSEQ multiplex PCR; TCRdb holds only in-frame clones, not every one. The table lists about 150,000 clones, 10% of them singletons. Germline CDR1 is MDHEN and CDR2 is SYDVKM. J was trimmed by 0 bases and V by 7 bases; bases with no gene match: 2. CDR3 length equals 14 residues. Sequencing was performed on central memory CD4+ T cells from blood. The TCR originated in a man in his thirties or forties with type 1 diabetes. V usage is TRBV28 and J usage is TRBJ2-1; 8 nucleotides align to TRBD1. CDR3 nucleotides: TGTGCCAGCACCCAGGGGGCCTCCTACAATGAGCAGTTCTTC. It yields the protein CASTQGASYNEQFF.